Included here is one T cell receptor beta chain sequence, with context. This sample stems from a study of blood T cell repertoires in COVID-19. Study overall: Spain, Italy and the United States supplied samples that represented acute and convalescent COVID-19. Sources were T cells, B-cell-depleted T cells, or PBMCs; the material itself was cDNA or gDNA.

Per germline, CDR1 LNHDA and CDR2 SQIVND (reference sequence). The CDR3 contains 16 residues. Between the trimmed V and J ends, which lost 5 bases and 2 bases, there was a span of 15 bases. In the original workflow: The assay estimated nucleated cells by amplifying reference gene primers. TCRdb's copy holds only in-frame clones and misses some; the assay was immunoSEQ multiplex PCR. That table gives V, J and clone size, and the DNA gave D and trimming. This table holds 150,000 to 250,000 clones, about 80% found once. The sequenced sample consisted of peripheral blood. The receptor comes from a human donor with acute or convalescent COVID-19. The donor label of this sample is uncertain. The chain has TRBV19 and TRBJ2-2; D is possibly TRBD1 (5 bases). This CDR3 reads CASSARALLNTGELFF. DNA for the CDR3: TGTGCCAGTAGTGCCAGGGCCCTCCTCAACACCGGGGAGCTGTTTTTT. The full variable domain, its missing parts supplied by reference TRBV19 and TRBJ2-2, is DGGITQSPKYLFRKEGQNVTLSCEQNLNHDAMYWYRQDPGQGLRLIYYSQIVNDFQKGDIAEGYSVSREKKESFPLTVTSAQKNPTAFYLCASSARALLNTGELFFGEGSRLTVL.